This entry describes one T cell receptor beta chain. Antigen: not known. These data originate in a study of blood T cells in healthy people across ages. Study-level findings and limits: Age brought a roughly linear fall in TCR beta diversity measured per million T cells.

Using a J-beta primer mix together with a sample-barcoded 5' primer, a second PCR was run for about 7 to 12 cycles. Each CDR3 protein gets one entry after TCRdb re-called the 5' RACE reads with MiXCR. The sample carries fewer than 800,000 distinct CDR3 sequences, more than 20% recorded once. Between the trimmed V and J ends, which lost 2 bases and 7 bases, there was a span of 18 bases. The CDR3 has 17 residues. Germline V gene sequence: CDR1 SGHTA, CDR2 FQGNSA. The chain carries TRBV7-2 and TRBJ1-6; TRBD1 might be the D (5 bases). What was sequenced was blood. The receptor's source is a man aged 65-85 years in good health. The CDR3 spells CASSLIPRGLPNSPLHF. The CDR3 DNA reads TGTGCCAGCAGCTTAATTCCAAGGGGACTGCCAAATTCACCCCTCCACTTT.